This T cell receptor (beta chain) was found in a study of molecular identifiers for immune sequencing clone quantification. This clonotype showed up just a few times. Its antigen is undetermined. Regarding the study as a whole: Clones above 20 RNA copies held over 98% of effector molecules, under 1% in naive cells.

The authors gated naive CD8 T cells as CD8+CD4-CCR7+CD45RA+ for sorting. TCRdb re-called the PCR reads through MiXCR, storing one row per CDR3 protein. The sample comprises about 510,000 distinct CDR3 sequences, 25% of which are singletons, and approximately 0.76% rests with the top ten. This receptor was obtained from a human donor in good health. Some libraries in this study had Jurkat cell RNA spiked in. Source material: naive CD8+ T cells from blood, with Jurkat cell RNA spiked in. Subset described: FACS-sorted CD8+CD4-CCR7+CD45RA+ naive T cells.

CDR3 in DNA: TGTGCCAGTACAATCTCGGGGGCTTCCTACGAGCAGTACTTC. This translates into CASTISGASYEQYF. V is TRBV19 and J is TRBJ2-7; D tentatively reads TRBD1 or TRBD2 (6 bases each). V lost 7 bases, J lost 1 base, and 14 bases lay in between. The CDR3 spans 14 residues. Germline CDR1 is LNHDA and CDR2 is SQIVND (reference sequence).